This TCR beta chain came from a study of PD-1 blockade in mismatch repair-deficient tumors. Points from the study as a whole: After pembrolizumab, tumor-resident clones rose rapidly, then generally contracted before radiologic responses.

Every patient had mismatch repair deficiency by PCR or immunohistochemistry. The table lists this clone with a count of one. The antigen is undetermined. The germline CDR1 and CDR2 sequences are SGHDT and YYEEEE. V lost 1 base and J lost 5, with 13 bases in between. CDR3 length equals 14 residues. Assay used: immunoSEQ multiplex PCR; TCRdb lists only in-frame clones, some missing. In the table there are roughly 40,000 clones, roughly 84% of which are singletons. This receptor was identified in an adult with mismatch repair-deficient cancer. The sequenced sample was peripheral blood, obtained about 76 weeks after starting pembrolizumab. V usage is TRBV5-6 and J usage is TRBJ2-7; D not certain. This CDR3 is CASSLFSFVDEQYF. The CDR3 DNA follows: TGTGCCAGCAGCTTGTTTAGTTTTGTCGACGAGCAGTACTTC.